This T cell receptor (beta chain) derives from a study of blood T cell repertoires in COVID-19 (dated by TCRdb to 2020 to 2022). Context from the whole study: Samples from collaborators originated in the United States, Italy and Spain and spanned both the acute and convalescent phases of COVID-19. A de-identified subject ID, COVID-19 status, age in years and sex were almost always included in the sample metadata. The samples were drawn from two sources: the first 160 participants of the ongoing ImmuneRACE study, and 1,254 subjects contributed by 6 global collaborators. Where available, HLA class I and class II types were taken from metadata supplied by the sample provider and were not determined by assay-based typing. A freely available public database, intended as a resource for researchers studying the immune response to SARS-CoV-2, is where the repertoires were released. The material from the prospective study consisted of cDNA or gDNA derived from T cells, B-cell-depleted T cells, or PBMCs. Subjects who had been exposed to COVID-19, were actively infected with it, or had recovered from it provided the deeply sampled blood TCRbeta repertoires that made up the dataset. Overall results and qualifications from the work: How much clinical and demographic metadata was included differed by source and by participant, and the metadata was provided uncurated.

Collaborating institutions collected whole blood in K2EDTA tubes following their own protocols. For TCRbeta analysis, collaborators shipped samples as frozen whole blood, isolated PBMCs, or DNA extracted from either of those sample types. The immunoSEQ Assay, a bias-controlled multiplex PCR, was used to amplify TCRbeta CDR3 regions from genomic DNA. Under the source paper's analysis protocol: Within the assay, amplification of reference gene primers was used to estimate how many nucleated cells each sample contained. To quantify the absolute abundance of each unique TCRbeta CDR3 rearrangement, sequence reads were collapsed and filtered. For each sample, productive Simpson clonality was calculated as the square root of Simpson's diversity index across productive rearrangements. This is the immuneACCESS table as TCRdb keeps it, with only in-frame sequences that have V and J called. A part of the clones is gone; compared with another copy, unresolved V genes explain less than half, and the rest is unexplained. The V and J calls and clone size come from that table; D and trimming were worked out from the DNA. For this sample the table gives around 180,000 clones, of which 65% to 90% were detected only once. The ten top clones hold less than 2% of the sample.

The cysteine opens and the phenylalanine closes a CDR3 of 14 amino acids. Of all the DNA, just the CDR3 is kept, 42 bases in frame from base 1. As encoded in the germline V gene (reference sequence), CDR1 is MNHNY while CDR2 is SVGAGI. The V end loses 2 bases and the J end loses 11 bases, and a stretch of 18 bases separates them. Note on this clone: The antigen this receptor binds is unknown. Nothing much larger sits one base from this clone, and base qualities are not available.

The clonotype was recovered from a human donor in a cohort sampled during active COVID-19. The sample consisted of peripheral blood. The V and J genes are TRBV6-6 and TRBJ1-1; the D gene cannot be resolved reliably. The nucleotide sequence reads TGTGCCAGCAGTTACACCCCTCAGGATTTCAGCGCTTTCTTT. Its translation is CASSYTPQDFSAFF.